This record concerns one T cell receptor beta chain sequence. The antigen is unknown. This sample is part of a study of vaccination effects on CD4 cells after COVID-19. Overall study context: Sampling occurred a median 72 days post second dose, range 14 to 241. Every well got two million PBMC, which were grown with about 10 IU/ml IL-2 and 10 ug/ml peptides.

Subsequent to a culture period of more than 9 days, CD4+ T cells were isolated. The person acquired a PCR-confirmed SARS-CoV-2 infection between March and December 2020. Subjects were given two BNT162b2 or mRNA-1273 vaccine doses. General study results and limits: Most post-vaccine spike-reactive clones in convalescents were new, not infection-derived.

V shed 5 bases, J shed 3 bases, and the junction held 1 base outside the gene matches. CDR1 is SGHNT and CDR2 is YENEEA in the germline V gene. This CDR3 is 14 amino acids long. Here immunoSEQ multiplex PCR was the method, and the copy in TCRdb shows in-frame clones only, minus some. The sample comprises some 40,000 clones, over 60% of which are singletons, and around 3.3% rests with the top ten. This receptor was identified in a human donor who had a prior SARS-CoV-2 infection. The genes are TRBV11-3 and TRBJ2-1; 10 bases match TRBD2. The specimen was CD4+ T cells from PBMCs cultured without peptide, collected after COVID-19 vaccination. The CDR3 region has the DNA TGTGCCAGCAGCGGACTAGCGGTCTACAATGAGCAGTTCTTC. Translating gives CASSGLAVYNEQFF.